This is a list of T cell receptor beta chains from one sample in a study of shared clonotypes between healthy human individuals. The repertoire was sequenced with immunoSEQ multiplex PCR; TCRdb's copy has only in-frame clones and lacks some. Here the sample spans millions of clones, around 90% being singletons. The sequencing sample was made of naive CD4+ T cells sorted from blood. The receptor source for this set is a man aged 18 to 29 in good health. The CDR3 runs from the conserved cysteine through the conserved F or W. Fields, in order: D gene, V gene, J gene, CDR3 DNA, CDR3 protein. The D gene is left open where the match is weak.

>TRBD1|TRBV6-1|TRBJ1-6
TGTGCCAGCAGTGAAGCGGGACAGGTCTATAATTCACCCCTCCACTTT
CASSEAGQVYNSPLHF
>TRBD1|TRBV10-3|TRBJ2-3
TGTGCCATCAGCGGACAGGGAGCAGATACGCAGTATTTT
CAISGQGADTQYF
>.|TRBV30|TRBJ1-5
TGTGCCTGGCTTATCCGGGACTGGCCGGGCAATCAGCCCCAGCATTTT
CAWLIRDWPGNQPQHF
>TRBD1|TRBV5-1|TRBJ2-6
TGCGCCAGCAGTCCCGGGACAGGGGGCCCTGGGGCCAACGTCCTGACTTTC
CASSPGTGGPGANVLTF
>TRBD1|TRBV29-1|TRBJ2-5
TGCAGCTTCGACAGGGGGCTTGAGACCCAGTACTTC
CSFDRGLETQYF
>TRBD1|TRBV5-6|TRBJ2-7
TGTGCCAGCAGCTTACAGGGGGCCTCGAGCTCCTACGAGCAGTACTTC
CASSLQGASSSYEQYF
>TRBD2|TRBV5-4|TRBJ2-7
TGTGCCAGCAGCCCGGGACTAGCGGGAGGGCGTGAGCAGTACTTC
CASSPGLAGGREQYF
>.|TRBV7-3|TRBJ1-1
TGTGCCAGCAGAGAAAATCAAGGGGGTCAGAACACTGAAGCTTTCTTT
CASRENQGGQNTEAFF
>TRBD2|TRBV6-5|TRBJ2-3
TGTGCCAGCCGTCAGGGACTAGCGGGGGCAGATACGCAGTATTTT
CASRQGLAGADTQYF
>.|TRBV11-2|TRBJ1-1
TGTGCCACCAAGCTTGGGGGCAACACTGAAGCTTTCTTT
CATKLGGNTEAFF